This entry concerns a single T cell receptor beta chain. This clonotype was picked up many times. Its antigen remains unidentified. There are no base qualities to consult, and no much larger clone falls within one base. The sample was run on an Illumina HiSeq 2500. TCR beta libraries were prepared by quantitative 5'-RACE with molecular barcodes. The study's own analysis went as follows. A new computational method based on a probabilistic model of VDJ rearrangement was used to identify disease-linked TCR variants. In-frame beta chains were kept once TCRdb had trimmed the public reads at Q25 with fastp and called clones with MiXCR. Every distinct CDR3 protein forms one entry, paired with its most common genes and DNA. These V and J calls derive from TCRdb rather than the authors' analysis. Present in this sample are about 450,000 distinct CDR3 sequences, roughly a quarter of which were seen just once. The ten largest clonotypes hold 0.89% of the sample.

The data were obtained in a study of CD8 T cells in ankylosing spondylitis (dated by TCRdb to between 2016 and 2019). For context, the study as a whole: To find TCR variants linked to disease, the study profiled T cell receptor beta repertoires in ankylosing spondylitis patients and healthy donors. The whole study cohort included about a hundred healthy donors and over 20 ankylosing spondylitis patients. Peripheral blood was sampled, and synovial fluid was also collected from ankylosing spondylitis patients. The paper as a whole reports these results and caveats: A TCR beta motif made up of several highly homologous amino acid variants appeared to be characteristic of blood from ankylosing spondylitis patients. Some motif variants were previously reported in synovial fluid and blood of reactive arthritis patients, suggesting common disease-initiation mechanisms. According to the report, matched synovial fluid samples from ankylosing spondylitis patients were significantly enriched for the disease-linked clones. In peripheral blood, the disease-linked clones were found at relatively low frequencies and had a CD8+ phenotype.

The CDR1 and CDR2 encoded by the germline V gene (reference sequence) are LGHDT and YNNKEL. Cut back by 2 bases and 3 bases, the V and J ends lie 5 bases apart. The CDR3 has 13 amino acids, counting the end cysteine and phenylalanine. The entry retains the CDR3 DNA only, 39 bases that are in frame from base 1. Material for sequencing was blood, either unsorted or a sorted T cell fraction (not recorded which). The chain couples TRBV3-1 to TRBJ2-1, with the D gene not confidently named. The sequence was collected from a male donor with ankylosing spondylitis. The DNA is TGTGCCAGCAGCCAAACACGCTACAATGAGCAGTTCTTC. It specifies CASSQTRYNEQFF.